A single sample is the source of the 6 T cell receptor beta chains below, sequenced in a study of Graves' ophthalmopathy and Graves' hyperthyroidism. The sequenced template was RNA, covering the TCR beta CDR3 region. HTBI primers were employed in first-round RT-PCR, then a second-round multiplex PCR followed. A single record per CDR3 protein comes from TCRdb applying MiXCR to the multiplex PCR reads. The repertoire holds a few hundred thousand distinct CDR3 sequences, about a sixth seen once, with approximately 2.4% in the top ten. Input material: peripheral blood. The receptor set was obtained from an adult woman with stable Graves' hyperthyroidism.

This clonotype was seen repeatedly, ten times or more. The chain couples TRBV28 to TRBJ2-5; no clear D. The CDR3 totals 12 residues. Germline values: CDR1 MDHEN, CDR2 SYDVKM. Deletions cut 7 bases from V and 4 bases from J, with 10 bases between. DNA of the CDR3: TGTGCCAGCACCGGATGGGGAGAGACCCAGTACTTC. It codes for CASTGWGETQYF. Using reference TRBV28 and TRBJ2-5 for the parts outside the CDR3, the full variable domain is DVKVTQSSRYLVKRTGEKVFLECVQDMDHENMFWYRQDPGLGLRLIYFSYDVKMKEKGDIPEGYSVSREKKERFSLILESASTNQTSMYLCASTGWGETQYFGPGTRLLVL.

Many counts were recorded for this clonotype. The chain carries TRBV5-1 and TRBJ2-7, with 8 bases lining up with TRBD2. V was clipped by 4 bases and J by 5 bases; unmatched bases: 17. CDR1 and CDR2 (germline): SGHRS, YFSETQ. The CDR3 length is 17 residues. CDR3 in amino acids: CASSLSGGSGKSHEQYF. CDR3 coding DNA: TGCGCCAGCAGCCTGAGCGGGGGCAGCGGGAAGTCCCACGAGCAGTACTTC.

The sample holds many counts of this clonotype. The genes are TRBV30 and TRBJ2-2, with D possibly being TRBD2 (6 bases). The V and J ends lost 2 bases and 7 bases respectively, with 8 bases between them. Germline V lookup: CDR1 GTSNPN, CDR2 SVGIG (reference sequence). The CDR3 has 12 amino acids. The CDR3 DNA follows: TGTGCCTGGAGTAAGGGAGGCGGGGAGCTGTTTTTT. Its protein is CAWSKGGGELFF.

In this sample, this clonotype turned up a few times. The rearrangement links TRBV20-1 to TRBJ2-3, with 7 nucleotides matching TRBD2. CDR1 and CDR2 from the germline V gene are DFQATT and SNEGSKA (reference sequence). This CDR3 is built from 15 residues. Germline trimming cut 2 bases from V and 5 bases from J; bases unmatched to any gene: 10. CDR3 coding DNA: TGCAGTGCTAGACGGGGCGGGAGAAAGCAAGATACGCAGTATTTT. Encoded protein: CSARRGGRKQDTQYF.

This clonotype was seen many times. The chain carries TRBV7-2 and TRBJ2-7, with D perhaps TRBD2 (7 bases). V shed 5 bases and J shed 5 bases, with 22 bases lying between them. The CDR3 runs 16 residues. Germline-derived CDR1 and CDR2 are SGHTA and FQGNSA. The CDR3 nucleotides read TGTGCCAGCAGCCTACCGAGGGGGGGGGCGCAAAACGAGCAGTACTTC. Protein sequence: CASSLPRGGAQNEQYF. The variable domain in full, completed from reference TRBV7-2 and TRBJ2-7, reads GAGVSQSPSNKVTEKGKDVELRCDPISGHTALYWYRQSLGQGLEFLIYFQGNSAPDKSGLPSDRFSAERTGGSVSTLTIQRTQQEDSAVYLCASSLPRGGAQNEQYFGPGTRLTVT.

The sample holds many counts of this clonotype. The chain has TRBV11-1 and TRBJ1-1; 9 bases map to TRBD1. The germline gives CDR1 SGHAT, CDR2 FQDESV (reference sequence). J lost 5 bases, V lost 9 bases, and 10 bases had no gene match. The CDR3 is made up of 14 amino acids. The CDR3 protein is CASSVQGASTEAFF. CDR3 nucleotide sequence: TGTGCCAGTAGTGTACAGGGGGCAAGTACTGAAGCTTTCTTT.